The rows below give T cell receptor beta chains drawn from one sample of a study of T cell responses to AZD1222 COVID-19 vaccine. Some clones are missing from TCRdb's copy, which holds only in-frame ones; the method was immunoSEQ multiplex PCR. The repertoire holds over 85,000 clones, with more than 80% as singletons. The specimen was peripheral blood, collected on day 0 of AZD1222 vaccination. All receptors come from an adult in good health. Each CDR3 is given with its conserved first and last residue. The order of the fields is clone size, J gene, D gene, V gene, CDR3 length, CDR3 DNA, CDR3 protein. The D gene is left open where the match is weak. Clone sizes are given selectively: once, few, many, or a class where the clone is expanded.

size: .
J: TRBJ2-2
D: .
V: TRBV28
length: 12
DNA: TGTGCCAGCAGGGGATATACCGGGGAGCTGTTTTTT
CDR3: CASRGYTGELFF

size: .
J: TRBJ2-1
D: .
V: TRBV21-1
length: 16
DNA: TGTGCCAGCCCCAAGGGTCGAGGGAGGAAAAGCAATGAGCAGTTCTTC
CDR3: CASPKGRGRKSNEQFF

size: .
J: TRBJ2-1
D: .
V: TRBV6-5
length: 15
DNA: TGTGCCAGCAGTCAGGGACACCTTTTTCGTTATGAGCAGTTCTTC
CDR3: CASSQGHLFRYEQFF

size: .
J: TRBJ2-5
D: .
V: TRBV27
length: 12
DNA: TGTGCCAGCAGGCAAGGGCTGGAGACCCAGTACTTC
CDR3: CASRQGLETQYF

size: .
J: TRBJ1-4
D: .
V: TRBV19
length: 15
DNA: TGTGCCAGTAGTATTAACAGGACGCCTAATGAAAAACTGTTTTTT
CDR3: CASSINRTPNEKLFF

size: few
J: TRBJ1-1
D: .
V: TRBV4-3
length: 15
DNA: TGCGCCAGCAGCCAAGATGGGGCAGGGTCCACTGAAGCTTTCTTT
CDR3: CASSQDGAGSTEAFF

size: once
J: TRBJ2-1
D: .
V: TRBV4-2
length: 16
DNA: TGTGCCAGCAGCCAAGTATCGGGGGCTCCGTACAATGAGCAGTTCTTC
CDR3: CASSQVSGAPYNEQFF

size: .
J: TRBJ2-7
D: .
V: TRBV6-5
length: 13
DNA: TGTGCCAGCAGCCTTCAGAAAAACTACGAGCAGTACTTC
CDR3: CASSLQKNYEQYF

size: .
J: TRBJ1-2
D: .
V: TRBV28
length: 13
DNA: TGTGCCAGCAGTTTAACGGGGGCGCGAGGCTACACCTTC
CDR3: CASSLTGARGYTF

size: .
J: TRBJ2-7
D: .
V: TRBV28
length: 13
DNA: TGTGCCAGCAGTTTAGGGACCCCCTACGAGCAGTACTTC
CDR3: CASSLGTPYEQYF

size: .
J: TRBJ1-2
D: .
V: TRBV9
length: 13
DNA: TGTGCCAGCAGCGTAGAGGAGGTTGGTGGCTACACCTTC
CDR3: CASSVEEVGGYTF

size: .
J: TRBJ1-5
D: .
V: TRBV27
length: 15
DNA: TGTGCCAGCAGTTTATCCGGGAGAGGCAATCAGCCCCAGCATTTT
CDR3: CASSLSGRGNQPQHF

size: few
J: TRBJ1-2
D: TRBD1
V: TRBV30
length: 13
DNA: TGTGCCTGGAATCGACAGGGGCAACCGGCTAATAGCTTC
CDR3: CAWNRQGQPANSF

size: .
J: TRBJ1-5
D: .
V: TRBV6-5
length: 14
DNA: TGTGCCAGCAGCACAGGGTTCGACAATCAGCCCCAGCATTTT
CDR3: CASSTGFDNQPQHF

size: .
J: TRBJ2-4
D: TRBD2
V: TRBV5-8
length: 14
DNA: TGTGCCAGCAGCGGCTCACTAGCGGGGGGCCCTCAGTACTTC
CDR3: CASSGSLAGGPQYF

size: few
J: TRBJ2-1
D: .
V: TRBV5-5
length: 12
DNA: TGTGCCAGCAGCTTGACAAACGGTGAGCAGTTCTTC
CDR3: CASSLTNGEQFF

size: .
J: TRBJ2-7
D: .
V: TRBV3-1/TRBV3-2
length: 14
DNA: TGTGCCAGCAGCCAAAATCCTGGTCTCTACGAGCAGTACTTC
CDR3: CASSQNPGLYEQYF

size: .
J: TRBJ1-2
D: .
V: TRBV4-2
length: 12
DNA: TGTGCCAGCAGCCAAGTCGCCAGGGACTACACCTTC
CDR3: CASSQVARDYTF

size: .
J: TRBJ1-6
D: .
V: TRBV30
length: 12
DNA: TGTGCCTGGAGAGGGCCTAGTTCACCCCTCCACTTT
CDR3: CAWRGPSSPLHF

size: .
J: TRBJ1-6
D: .
V: TRBV6-5
length: 16
DNA: TGTGCCAGCAGTTACTCTAGCCGGGTTGGAGATTCACCCCTCCACTTT
CDR3: CASSYSSRVGDSPLHF

size: .
J: TRBJ2-7
D: .
V: TRBV24-1
length: 15
DNA: TGTGCCACCAGCGTAACAGGGATAGGGTCCTACGAGCAGTACTTC
CDR3: CATSVTGIGSYEQYF

size: .
J: TRBJ1-2
D: TRBD1
V: TRBV30
length: 12
DNA: TGTGCCTTGGACAGGGTGAACTATGGCTACACCTTC
CDR3: CALDRVNYGYTF

size: few
J: TRBJ2-2
D: TRBD2
V: TRBV29-1
length: 14
DNA: TGCAGCGTAAGACTAGCGGGGGACACCGGGGAGCTGTTTTTT
CDR3: CSVRLAGDTGELFF

size: .
J: TRBJ1-1
D: .
V: TRBV4-1
length: 14
DNA: TGCGCCAGCAGCCATCAGAGGGGCGGAACTGAAGCTTTCTTT
CDR3: CASSHQRGGTEAFF

size: .
J: TRBJ2-6
D: .
V: TRBV19
length: 18
DNA: TGTGCCAGTACGGATAGGGGCCCTGGTGGCTCCGGGGCCAACGTCCTGACTTTC
CDR3: CASTDRGPGGSGANVLTF

size: .
J: TRBJ1-5
D: .
V: TRBV7-2
length: 15
DNA: TGTGCCAGCAGCTTTTCAGGAAGAGACAATCAGCCCCAGCATTTT
CDR3: CASSFSGRDNQPQHF

size: .
J: TRBJ2-7
D: TRBD1
V: TRBV2
length: 14
DNA: TGTGCCAGCAGTGGCACAGGGGAGTTTTGGGAGCAGTACTTC
CDR3: CASSGTGEFWEQYF

size: .
J: TRBJ1-1
D: .
V: TRBV7-9
length: 15
DNA: TGTGCCAGCAGCTTAGCGGGCCAGAGGGGAACTGAAGCTTTCTTT
CDR3: CASSLAGQRGTEAFF

size: once
J: TRBJ2-3
D: .
V: TRBV10-3
length: 13
DNA: TGTGCCATCAATAACGACTCGGGCGATACGCAGTATTTT
CDR3: CAINNDSGDTQYF

size: .
J: TRBJ2-1
D: .
V: TRBV6-2/TRBV6-3
length: 16
DNA: TGTGCCAGCAGTTACTCGAGTCGGGTTTCCTACAATGAGCAGTTCTTC
CDR3: CASSYSSRVSYNEQFF

size: .
J: TRBJ2-2
D: .
V: TRBV19
length: 16
DNA: TGTGCCAGTAGTATAGTGGCGGGGGCTAACACCGGGGAGCTGTTTTTT
CDR3: CASSIVAGANTGELFF

size: .
J: TRBJ2-7
D: .
V: TRBV10-3
length: 11
DNA: TGTGCCATTAGGGGGGACTACGAGCAGTACTTC
CDR3: CAIRGDYEQYF

size: .
J: TRBJ2-7
D: .
V: TRBV6-6
length: 12
DNA: TGTGCCAGCAGTTTCGACCACACCGATCCAAGCTTC
CDR3: CASSFDHTDPSF

size: .
J: TRBJ1-1
D: .
V: TRBV2
length: 13
DNA: TGTGCCAGCAGCCGACAGCCGAACACTGAAGCTTTCTTT
CDR3: CASSRQPNTEAFF

size: .
J: TRBJ2-1
D: TRBD2
V: TRBV28
length: 16
DNA: TGTGCCAGCAGTTTCGGGGCGGGAGGAGGCTACAATGAGCAGTTCTTC
CDR3: CASSFGAGGGYNEQFF

size: .
J: TRBJ2-1
D: .
V: TRBV6-5
length: 14
DNA: TGTGCCACCCTTCCCCGGCAGATTTACAATGAGCAGTTCTTC
CDR3: CATLPRQIYNEQFF

size: .
J: TRBJ1-6
D: TRBD1
V: TRBV27
length: 15
DNA: TGTGCCAGCAGGAGGGACAGGGTTGATAATTCACCCCTCCACTTT
CDR3: CASRRDRVDNSPLHF

size: .
J: TRBJ2-7
D: .
V: TRBV6-6
length: 14
DNA: TGTGCCAGCAGTTACGAGGCTAGTTCCTACGAGCAGTACTTC
CDR3: CASSYEASSYEQYF

size: .
J: TRBJ2-3
D: .
V: TRBV14
length: 15
DNA: TGTGCCAGCAGCGGAAGATGGGACTCCACAGATACGCAGTATTTT
CDR3: CASSGRWDSTDTQYF

size: .
J: TRBJ2-3
D: .
V: TRBV7-9
length: 11
DNA: TGTGCCAGCAGCGACGGGGATACGCAGTATTTT
CDR3: CASSDGDTQYF

size: once
J: TRBJ2-2
D: TRBD1
V: TRBV10-3
length: 15
DNA: TGTGCCATCAGGGACAGGGCAGAGAACACCGGGGAGCTGTTTTTT
CDR3: CAIRDRAENTGELFF

size: .
J: TRBJ2-7
D: TRBD2
V: TRBV10-2
length: 16
DNA: TGCGCCAGCAGTGACCTAGCGGGATGGGGGACCTACGAGCAGTACTTC
CDR3: CASSDLAGWGTYEQYF

size: .
J: TRBJ2-2
D: .
V: TRBV9
length: 15
DNA: TGTGCCAGCAGCCAAGTCCAACAGAACACCGGGGAGCTGTTTTTT
CDR3: CASSQVQQNTGELFF

size: .
J: TRBJ2-7
D: TRBD1
V: TRBV10-1
length: 18
DNA: TGCGCCAGCAGAACCATCCCGAATTGGACAGGGCGGAAATCGGAGCAGTACTTC
CDR3: CASRTIPNWTGRKSEQYF

size: .
J: TRBJ2-7
D: .
V: TRBV5-1
length: 16
DNA: TGCGCCAGCAGCGCTGGTCAAGGGGCTGGCTCCTACGAGCAGTACTTC
CDR3: CASSAGQGAGSYEQYF

size: .
J: TRBJ2-1
D: TRBD2
V: TRBV7-8
length: 16
DNA: TGTGCCAGCAGCTTAAATATGGCGGGAGGGCCGTATGAGCAGTTCTTC
CDR3: CASSLNMAGGPYEQFF

size: .
J: TRBJ2-1
D: .
V: TRBV6-2/TRBV6-3
length: 13
DNA: TGTGCCAGCAGTTATCAAGCAATCGATGAGCAGTTCTTC
CDR3: CASSYQAIDEQFF

size: .
J: TRBJ1-2
D: TRBD1
V: TRBV5-6
length: 14
DNA: TGTGCCAGCAGCTTGGAACAGGGGGCCTTAGGCTACACCTTC
CDR3: CASSLEQGALGYTF

size: .
J: TRBJ2-2
D: TRBD1
V: TRBV6-6
length: 16
DNA: TGTGCCAGCAGTAGAGAGACAGGGACCAACACCGGGGAGCTGTTTTTT
CDR3: CASSRETGTNTGELFF

size: .
J: TRBJ1-5
D: .
V: TRBV19
length: 17
DNA: TGTGCCAGTAGTCCGGGGCGGGGGGCCCCAAGCAATCAGCCCCAGCATTTT
CDR3: CASSPGRGAPSNQPQHF

size: .
J: TRBJ2-7
D: .
V: TRBV9
length: 14
DNA: TGTGCCAGCAGCGCTCCCGAGCCCAGTTACGAGCAGTACTTC
CDR3: CASSAPEPSYEQYF

size: .
J: TRBJ1-1
D: .
V: TRBV14
length: 14
DNA: TGTGCCAGCAGCCAACAGAGAATCAACACTGAAGCTTTCTTT
CDR3: CASSQQRINTEAFF

size: .
J: TRBJ2-1
D: .
V: TRBV19
length: 16
DNA: TGTGCCAGTAGTTTCCGCCTTGTGGGTAGCTACAATGAGCAGTTCTTC
CDR3: CASSFRLVGSYNEQFF

size: .
J: TRBJ1-2
D: TRBD1
V: TRBV5-1
length: 15
DNA: TGCGCCAGCAGCCTACGGACAGGGGGTTCCTATGGCTACACCTTC
CDR3: CASSLRTGGSYGYTF

size: once
J: TRBJ1-3
D: TRBD1
V: TRBV9
length: 16
DNA: TGTGCCAGCAGCGTAGAGGACAGGATGTCTGGAAACACCATATATTTT
CDR3: CASSVEDRMSGNTIYF